The rows below give T cell receptor beta chains drawn from one sample of a study. TCRdb analysed the 5' RACE reads with MiXCR anew, one entry per CDR3 protein. Of roughly 56,000 distinct CDR3 sequences detected, roughly 30% appear once; the ten largest clones hold roughly 2%. Sequencing used tumor-infiltrating naive CD4+ T cells sorted from the breast tumor. The receptors stem from a female donor with breast cancer. Both conserved end residues are part of each CDR3. D genes are given only for firm matches. Rows may omit the clone size; those that give it use once, few, many or a size class.

j_call clone_size v_call cdr3_length d_call cdr3_nt cdr3_aa
TRBJ2-3 many TRBV4-2 15 TRBD2 TGTGCCAGCAGCCCCCGCGGGGGGGATTCGGATACGCAGTATTTT CASSPRGGDSDTQYF
TRBJ1-6 . TRBV28 15 . TGTGCCAGCACCGACTCTACGGGGGCCAATTCACCCCTCCACTTT CASTDSTGANSPLHF
TRBJ1-5 . TRBV28 14 . TGTGCCAGCCAAGGGCTAAACAAAGATCAGCCCCAGCATTTT CASQGLNKDQPQHF
TRBJ2-1 . TRBV7-2 15 TRBD1 TGTGCCAGCAGTCCGGACAGGGGAGGCTACAATGAGCAGTTCTTC CASSPDRGGYNEQFF
TRBJ1-1 few TRBV7-3 13 . TGTGCCAGCAGCGTCACAGGGAACACTGAAGCTTTCTTT CASSVTGNTEAFF
TRBJ2-1 few TRBV6-2/TRBV6-3 13 TRBD1 TGTGCCAGCAGATTAACAGGGGGCACGGTGCAGTTCTTC CASRLTGGTVQFF
TRBJ2-2 . TRBV6-5 17 TRBD1 TGTGCCAGCAGTGTGGACAGGGGGCTATTGAACACCGGGGAGCTGTTTTTT CASSVDRGLLNTGELFF
TRBJ2-1 . TRBV2 13 . TGTGCCAGCAGTGCGGCACGCGGCAATGAGCAGTTCTTC CASSAARGNEQFF
TRBJ2-3 few TRBV20-1 15 TRBD2 TGCAGTACTCCTCGACTAGCGGGGGAATTGTATACGCAGTATTTT CSTPRLAGELYTQYF
TRBJ2-1 few TRBV7-9 14 . TGTGCCAGCAGCTTAGGGGGGACTTACAATGAGCAGTTCTTC CASSLGGTYNEQFF
TRBJ2-7 . TRBV5-1 15 . TGCGCCGGCAGCTTGGATATGATAGGGGCGGGGGAGCAGTACTTC CAGSLDMIGAGEQYF
TRBJ2-3 . TRBV15 14 TRBD2 TGTGCCACCGCACGAGCGGGAAGCACAGATACGCAGTATTTT CATARAGSTDTQYF
TRBJ2-7 many TRBV7-9 13 TRBD1 TGTGCCAGCAGTCTAGACAGGGGCTACGAGCAGTACTTC CASSLDRGYEQYF
TRBJ2-1 . TRBV24-1 16 TRBD1 TGTGCCACCAGTGATCCCTCGGGACAGGGGTACAATGAGCAGTTCTTC CATSDPSGQGYNEQFF
TRBJ2-3 . TRBV12-5 12 . TGTGCTAGTGGTACCGGGGGAGATACGCAGTATTTT CASGTGGDTQYF
TRBJ2-7 many TRBV7-2 13 . TGTGCCAGCACCAACAGTGAGTCCTACGAGCAGTACTTC CASTNSESYEQYF
TRBJ2-1 few TRBV29-1 15 TRBD2 TGCAGCGTTCTCCGGACTAGCGGGAGAGGAAATGAGCAGTTCTTC CSVLRTSGRGNEQFF
TRBJ2-1 . TRBV2 15 TRBD2 TGTGCCAGCTCCCGGACTAGCGGGAGCGTCAATGAGCAGTTCTTC CASSRTSGSVNEQFF
TRBJ1-3 many TRBV29-1 11 . TGCAGCGTGGGGACGGTGGGCACCATATATTTT CSVGTVGTIYF
TRBJ2-2 . TRBV6-5 16 . TGTGCCAGCAGTTACAGGGACACTGCGAACACCGGGGAGCTGTTTTTT CASSYRDTANTGELFF
TRBJ2-5 few TRBV2 11 . TGTGCCAGCAGCGACCGGGAGACCCAGTACTTC CASSDRETQYF
TRBJ1-1 . TRBV10-3 12 . TGTGTCTCGGGGCGGGAGGGCACTGAAGCTTTCTTT CVSGREGTEAFF
TRBJ2-1 . TRBV5-1 17 TRBD1 TGCGCCAGCAGCCCTAGTCCGGCTAGCTCTACACAGGGGGAGCAGTTCTTC CASSPSPASSTQGEQFF
TRBJ1-1 . TRBV4-2 14 . TGTGCCAGCAGCCAAGATGGGGTTGGGACTGAAGCTTTCTTT CASSQDGVGTEAFF
TRBJ2-7 few TRBV3-1 15 . TGTGCCAGCAGCCAAGGATGGGATAGTGCCTACGAGCAGTACTTC CASSQGWDSAYEQYF
TRBJ2-3 . TRBV30 17 TRBD2 TGTGCCTGGAGTCTCGAGAATAGCGGGGGGGCCGCAGATACGCAGTATTTT CAWSLENSGGAADTQYF
TRBJ1-4 . TRBV7-8 13 . TGTGCCAGCAGCTTATCCGATAATGAAAAACTGTTTTTT CASSLSDNEKLFF
TRBJ2-1 few TRBV29-1 16 . TGCAGCGTTGAGAGTGGAGACAGGTGGGGGACCGGTGAGCAGTTCTTC CSVESGDRWGTGEQFF
TRBJ1-2 few TRBV6-6 13 . TGTGCCAGCAGTTGGGGCACGAACTATGGCTACACCTTC CASSWGTNYGYTF
TRBJ2-1 . TRBV24-1 16 . TGTGCCACCAGTGACCCAGGTGGCGGGACCAACAATGAGCAGTTCTTC CATSDPGGGTNNEQFF
TRBJ1-6 few TRBV6-6 17 TRBD1 TGTGCCAGCAGTTACGGACAGGGGGCTGTTTTCGATTCACCCCTCCACTTT CASSYGQGAVFDSPLHF